A single sample is the source of the 3 T cell receptor delta chains below, sequenced in a study of gamma-delta T cells after stem cell transplantation. TCRdb re-called the RT-PCR reads through CATT. The data hold more than 1,000 delta-chain clones, with more than 3.5% observed a single time. Sequencing input: gamma-delta T cells. These TCRs come from a human donor. It is not recorded whose cells these are; they may come from a transplant donor.

In regard to this clone: This likely came from a read error, as a far larger clone is one base away. Other nucleotide sequences in the sample specify the same CDR3. This rearrangement joins TRDV2 to TRDJ1; 11 bases map to TRDD3. After removal of 0 bases from V and 3 bases from J, the junction contained 8 bases not matched to a gene. The CDR3 is made up of 17 amino acids. Per the germline V gene, CDR1 is GEAIGNYY and CDR2 is EKD. CDR3: CACDTLGDTGASDKLIF. CDR3 bases: TGTGCCTGTGACACCCTGGGGGATACAGGAGCCTCCGATAAACTCATCTTT.

Concerning this clone: A far more abundant clone sits one base away, making this likely a read error. Other DNA sequences in this specimen translate into the identical CDR3. This chain joins TRDV2 and TRDJ1; 8 bases fit TRDD3. J lost 3 bases, V lost 1 base, and 12 bases had no gene match. Germline V gives CDR1 GEAIGNYY, CDR2 EKD. The CDR3 loop spans 17 amino acids. The CDR3 is CACDTLGDTGASDKLIF. CDR3 DNA sequence: TGTGCCTGTGACACTCTAGGGGATACAGGAGCCTCCGATAAACTCATCTTT.

Notes on this clone: Translating this DNA gives a protein that differs at residue 5 from the TCRdb one, which belongs to a much larger clone; a read error is likely, and the protein shown is this translation. Other DNA sequences within the sample encode an identical CDR3. The V call is TRDV2, the J call TRDJ3, with TRDD3 matching 7 bases. The CDR3 has 20 amino acids. CDR1 GEAIGNYY and CDR2 EKD come from the germline V gene. Trimming at V came to 3 bases and at J to 1 base, leaving 14 bases not matched to a gene. CDR3 protein: CACDAAAGGPPSWDTRQMFF. Here the CDR3 DNA reads TGTGCCTGTGACGCCGCGGCTGGGGGCCCACCTTCCTGGGACACCCGACAGATGTTTTTC.